This T cell receptor (beta chain) was recorded in a study of blood T cell repertoires in COVID-19. Study information: COVID-19 samples from acute and convalescent phases originated in the United States, Italy and Spain.

Sequencing was performed with immunoSEQ multiplex PCR; in TCRdb, only in-frame clones are kept and a portion is missing. Of roughly 250,000 clones in the sample, about 81% were seen once. Per the germline V gene, CDR1 is SGHRS and CDR2 is YFSETQ. V dropped 2 bases and J dropped 6 bases, with 12 bases sitting between them. The CDR3 runs to 14 residues. This chain uses TRBV5-1 with TRBJ2-4; weak D call: TRBD1 (6 bases). Input material: peripheral blood. The TCR originated in a woman aged 55-69 years with active or convalescent COVID-19. For the CDR3, the DNA is TGCGCCAGCAGCTTTGGGGGCGAGGGAAACATTCAGTACTTC. Translated, it gives CASSFGGEGNIQYF.